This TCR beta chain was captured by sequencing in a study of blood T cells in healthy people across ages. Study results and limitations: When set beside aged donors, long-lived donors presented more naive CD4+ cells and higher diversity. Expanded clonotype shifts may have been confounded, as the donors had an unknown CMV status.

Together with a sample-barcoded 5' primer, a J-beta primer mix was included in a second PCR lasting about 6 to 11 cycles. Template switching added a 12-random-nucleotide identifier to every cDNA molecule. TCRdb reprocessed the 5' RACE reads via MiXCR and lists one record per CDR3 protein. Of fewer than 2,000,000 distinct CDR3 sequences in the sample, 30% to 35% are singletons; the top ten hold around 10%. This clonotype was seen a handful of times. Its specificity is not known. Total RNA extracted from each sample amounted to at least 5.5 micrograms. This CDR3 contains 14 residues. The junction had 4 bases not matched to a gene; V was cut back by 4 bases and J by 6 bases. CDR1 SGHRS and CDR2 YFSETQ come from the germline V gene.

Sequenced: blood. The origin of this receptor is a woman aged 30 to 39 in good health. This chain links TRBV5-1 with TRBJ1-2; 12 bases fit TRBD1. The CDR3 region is CASSAGQGAHGYTF. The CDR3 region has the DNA TGCGCCAGCAGCGCGGGACAGGGGGCACATGGCTACACCTTC.